What follows are 10 T cell receptor beta chains derived from one specimen sequenced in a study of chemoradiotherapy in HPV16-positive cancers. Here immunoSEQ multiplex PCR was the method, and the copy in TCRdb shows in-frame clones only, minus some. The sample records about 68,000 clones, about 88% being singletons. Sequenced here: blood, sampled from a patient who underwent chemoradiotherapy. The source of these receptors is a human donor with HPV-associated anogenital cancer.

This chain uses TRBV4-1 with TRBJ1-4; D is possibly TRBD1 (5 bases). This CDR3 is 17 amino acids long. The V end was cut by 4 bases, the J end by 0 bases, with 15 bases between. The germline V gene has CDR1 MGHRA and CDR2 YSYEKL. The CDR3 loop reads CASSRRDLSATNEKLFF. For the CDR3, the DNA is TGCGCCAGCAGCCGCCGGGACTTAAGTGCAACTAATGAAAAACTGTTTTTT.

The V gene is TRBV19, the J gene TRBJ2-7, with 8 nucleotides matching TRBD1. Losses at the gene ends were 3 bases for V and 3 bases for J; bases not matched to a gene: 7. The CDR3 loop spans 15 amino acids. Germline loops: CDR1 LNHDA, CDR2 SQIVND (reference sequence). The CDR3 nucleotides are TGTGCCAGTAGTATTGTAGGACAGGGAGGCTACGAGCAGTACTTC. Encoded protein: CASSIVGQGGYEQYF.

This chain links TRBV5-4 with TRBJ1-1; no definite D call. The V gene lost 4 bases and the J gene lost 1 base, with 11 bases spanning the gap. This CDR3 is 14 amino acids long. Per germline, CDR1 SGHNT and CDR2 YYREEE (reference sequence). The CDR3 loop reads CASSGSQWNTEAFF. Written as DNA, the CDR3 is TGTGCCAGCAGCGGAAGCCAGTGGAACACTGAAGCTTTCTTT.

The rearrangement uses TRBV6-1 and TRBJ1-3, with 8 nucleotides matching TRBD1. CDR1 MNHNS and CDR2 SASEGT come from the germline V gene. The CDR3 loop spans 14 amino acids. J lost 3 bases, V lost 6 bases, and 4 bases had no gene match. CDR3 loop: CASREQGDGNTIYF. In DNA, the CDR3 is TGTGCCAGCAGAGAACAGGGGGATGGAAACACCATATATTTT.

This rearrangement joins TRBV6-6 to TRBJ2-7; 7 bases map to TRBD1. The V gene end was trimmed by 8 bases and the J gene end by 1 base; junction bases not matched to a gene: 8. From germline, CDR1 is MNHNY and CDR2 SVGAGI (reference sequence). The CDR3 runs 14 residues. CDR3 in amino acids: CASVEDRASYEQYF. The CDR3 coding sequence is TGTGCCAGCGTCGAAGACAGGGCTTCCTACGAGCAGTACTTC.

The chain links TRBV6-6 to TRBJ1-3, with D hard to call. The CDR3 runs to 15 residues. Germline values: CDR1 MNHNY, CDR2 SVGAGI (reference sequence). The germline V and J ends were trimmed by 6 bases and 0 bases, with 12 bases remaining between them. The CDR3 sequence: CASSATFGSGNTIYF. In DNA, the CDR3 is TGTGCCAGCAGCGCCACCTTTGGCTCTGGAAACACCATATATTTT.

The rearrangement uses TRBV4-1 and TRBJ2-2; possible D gene TRBD1, 6 bases. The CDR3 contains 16 residues. Trimming left V 6 bases short and J 3 bases short, with 17 bases between. CDR1 MGHRA and CDR2 YSYEKL come from the germline V gene. The DNA for the CDR3 is TGCGCCAGCAGAAACCTTCGGGACAAGTACACCGGGGAGCTGTTTTTT. Protein sequence: CASRNLRDKYTGELFF.

The chain employs TRBV19 and TRBJ2-4; possibly TRBD1 or TRBD2 for D (5 bases each). This CDR3 is built from 16 residues. The V and J ends lost 3 bases and 8 bases respectively, with 20 bases between them. Germline loops: CDR1 LNHDA, CDR2 SQIVND (reference sequence). The CDR3 loop is CASSMSSGLNGDIQYF. The CDR3 bases are TGTGCCAGTAGTATGAGCTCGGGGCTTAACGGGGACATTCAGTACTTC.

The chain employs TRBV5-1 and TRBJ1-2, with 12 nucleotides matching TRBD1. V lost 4 bases to trimming and J lost 8 bases; unmatched junction nucleotides: 9. Germline V gene sequence: CDR1 SGHRS, CDR2 YFSETQ. The CDR3 is made up of 15 amino acids. The CDR3 reads CASSHPGQGARGYTF. The CDR3 DNA follows: TGCGCCAGCAGCCACCCGGGACAGGGGGCAAGGGGCTACACCTTC.

The rearrangement uses TRBV19 and TRBJ2-1; 11 positions agree with TRBD2. This CDR3 spans 16 amino acids. Trimming removed 1 base from V and 1 base from J; junction bases left unmatched: 0. Germline lookup yields CDR1 LNHDA and CDR2 SQIVND (reference sequence). The CDR3 loop reads CASSIGTSGSYNEQFF. CDR3 bases: TGTGCCAGTAGTATAGGGACTAGCGGGTCCTACAATGAGCAGTTCTTC.